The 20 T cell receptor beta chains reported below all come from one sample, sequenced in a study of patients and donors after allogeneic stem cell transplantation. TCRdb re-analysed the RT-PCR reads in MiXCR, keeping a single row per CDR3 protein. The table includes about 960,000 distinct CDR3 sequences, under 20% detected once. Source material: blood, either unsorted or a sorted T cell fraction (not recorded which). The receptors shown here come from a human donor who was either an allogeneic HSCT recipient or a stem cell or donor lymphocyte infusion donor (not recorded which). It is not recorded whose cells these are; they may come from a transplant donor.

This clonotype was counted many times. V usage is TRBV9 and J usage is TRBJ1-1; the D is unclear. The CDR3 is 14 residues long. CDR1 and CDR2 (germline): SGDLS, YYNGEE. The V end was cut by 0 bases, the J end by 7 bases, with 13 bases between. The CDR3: CASSVDMGRIEAFF. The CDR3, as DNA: TGTGCCAGCAGCGTAGATATGGGGAGGATTGAAGCTTTCTTT.

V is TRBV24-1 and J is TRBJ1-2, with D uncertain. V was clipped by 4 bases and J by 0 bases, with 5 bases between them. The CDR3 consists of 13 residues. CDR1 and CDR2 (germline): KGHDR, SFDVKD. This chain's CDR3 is CATSDRPNYGYTF. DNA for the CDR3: TGTGCCACCAGTGACAGGCCTAACTATGGCTACACCTTC.

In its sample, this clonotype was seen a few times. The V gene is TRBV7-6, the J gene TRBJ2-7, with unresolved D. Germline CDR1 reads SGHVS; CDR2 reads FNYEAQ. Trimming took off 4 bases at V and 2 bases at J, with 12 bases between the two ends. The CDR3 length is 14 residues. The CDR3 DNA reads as TGTGCCAGCAGCTCCCCGGACCGAGCCTACGAGCAGTACTTC. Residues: CASSSPDRAYEQYF. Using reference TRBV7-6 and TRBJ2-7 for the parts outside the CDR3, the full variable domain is GAGVSQSPRYKVTKRGQDVALRCDPISGHVSLYWYRQALGQGPEFLTYFNYEAQQDKSGLPNDRFSAERPEGSISTLTIQRTEQRDSAMYRCASSSPDRAYEQYFGPGTRLTVT.

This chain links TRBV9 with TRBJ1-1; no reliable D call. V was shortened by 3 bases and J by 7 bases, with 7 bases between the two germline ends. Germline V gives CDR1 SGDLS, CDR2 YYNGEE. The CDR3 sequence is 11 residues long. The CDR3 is CASSADGEAFF. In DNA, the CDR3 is TGTGCCAGCAGCGCGGACGGTGAAGCTTTCTTT.

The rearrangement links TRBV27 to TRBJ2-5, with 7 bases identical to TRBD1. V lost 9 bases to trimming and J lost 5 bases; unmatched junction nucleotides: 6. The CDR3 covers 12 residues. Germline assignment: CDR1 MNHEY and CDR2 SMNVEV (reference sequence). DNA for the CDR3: TGTGCCAGTCGGACAGGCCCGGAGACCCAGTACTTC. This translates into CASRTGPETQYF.

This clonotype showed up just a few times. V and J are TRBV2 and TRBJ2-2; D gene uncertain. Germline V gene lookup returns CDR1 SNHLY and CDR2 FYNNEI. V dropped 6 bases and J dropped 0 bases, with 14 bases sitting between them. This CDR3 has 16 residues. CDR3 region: CASRWSEFANTGELFF. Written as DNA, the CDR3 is TGTGCCAGCAGATGGTCCGAGTTCGCGAACACCGGGGAGCTGTTTTTT.

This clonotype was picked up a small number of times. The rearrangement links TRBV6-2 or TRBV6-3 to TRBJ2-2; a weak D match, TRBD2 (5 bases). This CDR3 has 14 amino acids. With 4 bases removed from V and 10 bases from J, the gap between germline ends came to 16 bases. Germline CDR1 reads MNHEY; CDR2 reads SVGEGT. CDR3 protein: CASSSPTTLLELFF. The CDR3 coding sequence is TGTGCCAGCAGTTCCCCGACTACCCTACTGGAGCTGTTTTTT.

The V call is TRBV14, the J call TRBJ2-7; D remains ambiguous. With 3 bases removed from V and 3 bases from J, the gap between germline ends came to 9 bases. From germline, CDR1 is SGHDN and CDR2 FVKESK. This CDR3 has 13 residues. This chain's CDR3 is CASSQNRLYEQYF. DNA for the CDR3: TGTGCCAGCAGCCAGAACAGACTCTACGAGCAGTACTTC.

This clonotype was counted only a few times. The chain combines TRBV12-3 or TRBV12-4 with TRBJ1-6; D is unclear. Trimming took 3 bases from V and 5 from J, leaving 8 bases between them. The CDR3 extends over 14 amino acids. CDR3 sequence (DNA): TGTGCCAGCAGTTTGGGCAGCGATAATTCACCCCTCCACTTT. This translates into CASSLGSDNSPLHF.

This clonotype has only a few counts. The chain's CDR3 is CASSLSPDGSGANVLTF. The DNA of the CDR3 is TGTGCCAGCAGTTTATCCCCGGACGGTTCTGGGGCCAACGTCCTGACTTTC. This chain links TRBV27 with TRBJ2-6; no firm D call. Per the germline V gene, CDR1 is MNHEY and CDR2 is SMNVEV (reference sequence). This CDR3 comprises 17 residues. Between the trimmed V and J ends, which lost 0 bases and 1 base, there was a span of 10 bases.

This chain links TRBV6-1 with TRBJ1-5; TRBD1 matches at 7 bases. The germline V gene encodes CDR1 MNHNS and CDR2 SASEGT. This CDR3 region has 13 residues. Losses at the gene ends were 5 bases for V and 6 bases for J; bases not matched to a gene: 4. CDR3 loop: CASSQGGAQPQHF. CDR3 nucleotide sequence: TGTGCCAGCAGTCAGGGGGGGGCTCAGCCCCAGCATTTT.

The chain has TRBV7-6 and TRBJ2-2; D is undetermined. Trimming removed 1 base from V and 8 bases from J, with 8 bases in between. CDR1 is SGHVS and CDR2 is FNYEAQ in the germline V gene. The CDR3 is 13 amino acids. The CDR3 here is CASSLGRQGELFF. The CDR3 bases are TGTGCCAGCAGCTTAGGTCGTCAGGGGGAGCTGTTTTTT.

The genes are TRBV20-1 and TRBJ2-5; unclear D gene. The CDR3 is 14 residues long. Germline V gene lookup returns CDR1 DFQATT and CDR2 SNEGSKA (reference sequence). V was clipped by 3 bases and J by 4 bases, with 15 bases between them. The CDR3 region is CSASRALGPETQYF. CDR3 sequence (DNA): TGCAGTGCTAGTCGTGCTTTAGGGCCAGAGACCCAGTACTTC.

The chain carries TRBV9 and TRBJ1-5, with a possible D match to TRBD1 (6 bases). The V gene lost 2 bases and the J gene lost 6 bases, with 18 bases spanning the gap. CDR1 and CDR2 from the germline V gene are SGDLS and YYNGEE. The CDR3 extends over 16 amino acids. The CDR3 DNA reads TGTGCCAGCAGCGTCGACCAAGGAGGAGGGGGTCAGCCCCAGCATTTT. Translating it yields CASSVDQGGGGQPQHF.

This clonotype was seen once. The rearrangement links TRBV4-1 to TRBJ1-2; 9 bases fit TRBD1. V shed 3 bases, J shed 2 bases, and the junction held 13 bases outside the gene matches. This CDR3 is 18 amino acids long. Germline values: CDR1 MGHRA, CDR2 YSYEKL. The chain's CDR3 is CASSHLLRTGVGNYGYTF. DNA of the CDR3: TGCGCCAGCAGCCATCTTCTCAGGACAGGGGTCGGCAACTATGGCTACACCTTC.

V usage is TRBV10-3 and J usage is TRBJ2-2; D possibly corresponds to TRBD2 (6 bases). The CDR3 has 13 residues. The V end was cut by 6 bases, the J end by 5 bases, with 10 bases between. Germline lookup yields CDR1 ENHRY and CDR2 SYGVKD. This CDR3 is CAISGAGTGELFF. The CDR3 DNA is TGTGCCATCAGCGGGGCGGGAACCGGGGAGCTGTTTTTT.

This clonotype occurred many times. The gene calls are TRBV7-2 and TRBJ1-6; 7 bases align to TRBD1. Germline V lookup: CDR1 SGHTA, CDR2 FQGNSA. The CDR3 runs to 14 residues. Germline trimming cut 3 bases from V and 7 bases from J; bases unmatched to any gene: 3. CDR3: CASSFRDRNSPLHF. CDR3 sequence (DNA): TGTGCCAGCAGCTTCCGGGACAGAAATTCACCCCTCCACTTT.

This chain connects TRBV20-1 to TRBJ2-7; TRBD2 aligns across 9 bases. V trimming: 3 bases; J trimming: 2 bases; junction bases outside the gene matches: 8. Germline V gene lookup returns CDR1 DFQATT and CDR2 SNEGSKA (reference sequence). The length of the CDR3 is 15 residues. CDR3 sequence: CSASSGGLPAYEQYF. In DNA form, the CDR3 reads TGCAGTGCTAGTAGCGGGGGACTCCCAGCCTACGAGCAGTACTTC.

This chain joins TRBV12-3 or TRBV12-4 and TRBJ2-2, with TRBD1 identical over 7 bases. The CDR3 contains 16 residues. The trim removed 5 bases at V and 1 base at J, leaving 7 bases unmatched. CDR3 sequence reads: CASSPKTGKNTGELFF. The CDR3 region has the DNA TGTGCCAGCAGTCCCAAGACAGGGAAGAACACCGGGGAGCTGTTTTTT.

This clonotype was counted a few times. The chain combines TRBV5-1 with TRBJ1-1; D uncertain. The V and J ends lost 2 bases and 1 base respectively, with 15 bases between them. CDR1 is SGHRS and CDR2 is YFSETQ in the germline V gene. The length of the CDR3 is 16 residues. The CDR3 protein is CASSLNGELRNTEAFF. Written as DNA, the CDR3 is TGCGCCAGCAGCTTAAATGGGGAGTTGCGGAACACTGAAGCTTTCTTT.